This T cell receptor beta chain was obtained from a study of glioma-infiltrating T cells (TCRdb year 2016). Notes on the research overall: The study sequenced TCR alpha- and beta-chain repertoires from glioma tissue, from non-neoplastic brain tissue and from matched peripheral blood mononuclear cells. The paired cohort comprised three low-grade glioma patients, about eight primary glioblastoma patients and three non-glioma patients contributing non-neoplastic brain tissue. To measure how far tissue and blood T-cell populations diverged, each tissue-infiltrating repertoire was compared against the peripheral blood repertoire of the same patient. General study outcomes and caveats: VJ-independent divergence between tissue and blood was found to be below expectation in non-neoplastic patients but above expectation in all gliomas, particularly low-grade gliomas. Group comparisons rested on small numbers: three non-neoplastic, three low-grade glioma and 7 or 8 glioblastoma patients. Tissue and blood shared very few CDR3 sequences, a result attributed to high CDR3 diversity and limited sampling.

The CDR3 goes from the cysteine to the phenylalanine over 13 residues. This entry keeps only the CDR3 DNA: 39 bases, framed from base 1. V is clipped by 6 bases and J by 0 bases, and the sequence between their germline boundaries is 9 bases long. Reading the germline V gene gives CDR1 WSHSY and CDR2 SAAADI. The iRepertoire nested amplicon-rescue multiplex PCR (arm-PCR) platform was used to amplify TCR alpha and beta CDR3 regions from RNA. The input for one-step reverse transcription and amplification was about 100-450 ng of tissue mRNA or PBMC total RNA. After bead purification, a secondary multiplex PCR added Illumina adapters, and libraries were gel-purified between 200 and 400 bp. Libraries carried internal 6-nucleotide barcodes used for demultiplexing. The libraries were sequenced on an Illumina MiSeq using 2x220 or 2x250 nucleotide paired-end reads. On the study's bioinformatics: Paired reads were merged using FLASH 1.2.11 and aligned with BWA-MEM to the GRCh37 human genome, and TRA and TRB reads were then extracted. An IMGT-derived reference of cassette sequences and CDR3 motifs, with pseudogenes included, was used for V and J assignment. Three-frame translation of reads was performed, and productive CDR3s were defined as those with a C...FGXG motif and no stop codons. A clonotype was defined as a unique combination of a V-J cassette pair and a CDR3 amino acid sequence. Hamming distance filtering was applied to reads, with thresholds set by the sequence error rate of each sample in mapped regions. TCRdb's own reprocessing of the public reads used fastp at Q25 and MiXCR and kept productive beta chains. Rows are unified per CDR3 protein, each entry keeping the most common DNA and genes. TCRdb's processing, not the authors', yielded these V and J calls. The sample data list 45,000 or so distinct CDR3 sequences, and about 20% of these were observed just once. Jointly, the top ten make up 5% to 8% of the sample.

This clonotype was found many times. Its antigen is unknown. The sample holds no much larger clone one base away, and base qualities are not on file. The chain was built from TRBV10-2 and TRBJ2-7, with the D gene uncertain. The specimen sequenced was glioma tissue, nonneoplastic brain tissue, or PBMCs (not recorded which). The receptor was isolated from a human donor with low-grade glioma or glioblastoma, undergoing nonglioma brain surgery, or in good health (not recorded which). The DNA reads as follows: TGCGCCAGCAGCGAAGATCGCTCCTACGAGCAGTACTTC. The resulting protein is CASSEDRSYEQYF.